This is a list of T cell receptor beta chains from one sample in a study of blood T cell repertoires in COVID-19. This table comes from immunoSEQ multiplex PCR, and its TCRdb copy is limited to in-frame clones, with some not included. The sample contains some 300,000 clones, 86% of which appear only once. Sequenced: peripheral blood. These receptors all come from a woman aged 65 to 85 with COVID-19, enrolled during active disease. The CDR3 runs from the conserved cysteine through the conserved F or W. The D gene is left open where the match is weak. Where a row states a size, it is once, few, many or the class of an expanded clone; other rows omit it.

>TRBJ1-3|TRBV5-1|NA|TRBD1
TGCGCCAGCAGCTACACAGGGGCCTCCTCTGGAAACACCATATATTTT
CASSYTGASSGNTIYF
>TRBJ1-1|TRBV3-1/TRBV3-2|NA|NA
TGTGCCAGCAGCCAAGATGTGGGGGCTAAGACTGAAGCTTTCTTT
CASSQDVGAKTEAFF
>TRBJ1-1|TRBV7-9|NA|NA
TGTGCCAGCAGCTTATGGGGGGAGGCTTTCTTT
CASSLWGEAFF
>TRBJ1-1|TRBV5-1|NA|TRBD1
TGCGCCAGCAGCTTGGCCGGTTCGGACAGGGTTAATGGAGCTTTCTTT
CASSLAGSDRVNGAFF
>TRBJ2-5|TRBV28|NA|TRBD1
TGTGCCAGCAATAAGGACAGGGGGCAATCAGAGACCCAGTACTTC
CASNKDRGQSETQYF
>TRBJ2-5|TRBV5-6|NA|NA
TGTGCCAGCAGCGTAATGACAGGTACTCAAGAGACCCAGTACTTC
CASSVMTGTQETQYF
>TRBJ2-3|TRBV7-2|NA|TRBD2
TGTGCCAGCGAGAGGGGCTTAGCGGGGGGGCCATCAGATACGCAGTATTTT
CASERGLAGGPSDTQYF
>TRBJ1-1|TRBV10-3|NA|TRBD1
TGTGCCATCAGTGAGGGCTCAGGGACAGACCCTGAAGCTTTCTTT
CAISEGSGTDPEAFF
>TRBJ1-2|TRBV7-2|NA|NA
TGTGCCAGCAGCTTAGCGCTATTCATCGGCTACACCTTC
CASSLALFIGYTF
>TRBJ1-2|TRBV7-2|NA|NA
TGTGCCAGCAGCCAACAGGGTCTAGGGGGCTACACCTTC
CASSQQGLGGYTF
>TRBJ2-5|TRBV6-6|few|NA
TGTGCCAGCAGTTCTGGCAGACAAGAGACCCAGTACTTC
CASSSGRQETQYF
>TRBJ1-5|TRBV5-6|few|NA
TGTGCCAGCAGCTTGTCTCTATATAGCAATCAGCCCCAGCATTTT
CASSLSLYSNQPQHF
>TRBJ1-6|TRBV6-5|NA|NA
TGTGCCAGCAGTTCTGCACAGGGTGTTGGCTCACCCCTCCACTTT
CASSSAQGVGSPLHF
>TRBJ2-5|TRBV2|NA|NA
TGTGCCAGCATGGGGGCCTCAGAGACCCAGTACTTC
CASMGASETQYF
>TRBJ2-7|TRBV29-1|NA|NA
TGCAGCGTTAGGGTTCCGGGGTCCTACGAGCAGTACTTC
CSVRVPGSYEQYF
>TRBJ1-6|TRBV5-1|NA|TRBD1
TGCGCCAGCAGCTTCCACTTGGGACAGGGAGAGTCACCCCTCCACTTT
CASSFHLGQGESPLHF
>TRBJ2-3|TRBV27|NA|NA
TGTGCCAGCAGACGACAGGTCCCTCGCACAGATACGCAGTATTTT
CASRRQVPRTDTQYF
>TRBJ1-2|TRBV12-3/TRBV12-4|NA|NA
TGTGCCAGCAGTTCGGGGGTCGGCTATGGCTACACCTTC
CASSSGVGYGYTF
>TRBJ1-3|TRBV6-5|NA|NA
TGTGCCAGCACCCGGGGAAACTCTGGAAACACCATATATTTT
CASTRGNSGNTIYF
>TRBJ1-1|TRBV5-8|few|NA
TGTGCCAGCAGGTCAGGGAATTGGGCTGAAGCTTTCTTT
CASRSGNWAEAFF
>TRBJ1-1|TRBV11-3|NA|TRBD1
TGTGCCAGCAGCTTTGACAGGGAGGCCACTGAAGCTTTCTTT
CASSFDREATEAFF
>TRBJ1-2|TRBV5-4|NA|NA
TGTGCCAGCAGCTTGGGCGTTGACTATGGCTACACCTTC
CASSLGVDYGYTF
>TRBJ1-5|TRBV28|NA|NA
TGTGCCAGTCAGACAGAATTTAGCAATCAGCCCCAGCATTTT
CASQTEFSNQPQHF
>TRBJ1-2|TRBV30|NA|TRBD1
TGTGCCTGGAGTATGGGACAGACAATAGCTAACTATGGCTACACCTTC
CAWSMGQTIANYGYTF
>TRBJ2-7|TRBV5-1|NA|NA
TGCGCCAGTTCCCACGGGGGAACCTACGAGCAGTACTTC
CASSHGGTYEQYF
>TRBJ2-2|TRBV13|NA|TRBD1
TGTGCCAGCAGAACACAGGGGGTCCCCGGGGAGCTGTTTTTT
CASRTQGVPGELFF
>TRBJ2-2|TRBV9|NA|TRBD2
TGTGCCAGCAGCCCCAGGATGGGGGGGGCGAACACCGGGGAGCTGTTTTTT
CASSPRMGGANTGELFF
>TRBJ1-1|TRBV4-1|NA|NA
TGCGCCAGCAGCCAGGGACATCCGGGCAGCTTAGCTGCTGAAGCTTTCTTT
CASSQGHPGSLAAEAFF
>TRBJ2-1|TRBV7-9|few|NA
TGTGCCAGCAGAGCTACAGGTCCGGGCTACAATGAGCAGTTCTTC
CASRATGPGYNEQFF
>TRBJ1-1|TRBV24-1|NA|NA
TGTGCCACCAGTGACCCAGGGAGGGCTGAAGCTTTCTTT
CATSDPGRAEAFF
>TRBJ1-2|TRBV6-5|NA|NA
TGTGCCAGCACCGAATCTAGGGGATCCTCTGGCTACACCTTC
CASTESRGSSGYTF
>TRBJ1-5|TRBV6-5|NA|NA
TGTGCCAGCAGCGGAGGTTCGGGCAATCAGCCCCAGCATTTT
CASSGGSGNQPQHF
>TRBJ1-1|TRBV18|NA|TRBD1
TGTGCCAGCTCGGACAGGATAGGAACTGAAGCTTTCTTT
CASSDRIGTEAFF
>TRBJ2-7|TRBV5-6|once|NA
TGTGCCAGCAGCTTGGCGGGGAAAGAGTCCTTC
CASSLAGKESF
>TRBJ1-3|TRBV28|NA|TRBD1
TGTGCCAGCATCGACAGGGAGGCAAACACCATATATTTT
CASIDREANTIYF
>TRBJ2-7|TRBV2|NA|NA
TGTGCCAGCATCCGGACTGCCAGTACCTACGAGCAGTACTTC
CASIRTASTYEQYF
>TRBJ2-5|TRBV20-1|NA|TRBD1
TGCAGTGCTAGTGATGGGACAGGGAGGGAGACCCAGTACTTC
CSASDGTGRETQYF
>TRBJ1-2|TRBV5-1|NA|TRBD1
TGCGCCAGCAGCTTGACGACAGGGGAGGCCTATGGCTACACCTTC
CASSLTTGEAYGYTF
>TRBJ2-7|TRBV18|NA|NA
TGTGCCAGCTCACCCTTGGGCCTTAACGAGCAGTACTTC
CASSPLGLNEQYF
>TRBJ2-7|TRBV9|few|TRBD1
TGTGCCAGCAGCGTATCGGGACAGGGTGGCGAGCAGTACTTC
CASSVSGQGGEQYF
>TRBJ1-2|TRBV5-1|once|TRBD1
TGCGCCAGCAGCTTGGGACAGACGGGACAGGGGGCGAAGGGCTACACCTTC
CASSLGQTGQGAKGYTF
>TRBJ2-3|TRBV5-1|once|NA
TGCGCCAGCAGCTTGGGGTCTAAAAACACAGATACGCAGTATTTT
CASSLGSKNTDTQYF
>TRBJ1-6|TRBV23-1|NA|NA
TGCGCCAGCAGTCCGGGCGGGGGGCGATCGAATTCACCCCTCCACTTT
CASSPGGGRSNSPLHF